Sequencing of this TCR beta chain was carried out in a study of shared clonotypes between healthy human individuals. The method was immunoSEQ multiplex PCR; TCRdb's version includes in-frame clones alone and lacks a portion of them. The data hold about 2,200,000 clones, with about 93% observed a single time. Trimming took off 0 bases at V and 3 bases at J, with 9 bases between the two ends. This CDR3 spans 14 amino acids. Looked up from germline, CDR1 is MDHEN and CDR2 is SYDVKM. Selected positively for CCR7 and CD45RO-negative, naive CD8 cells excluded terminally differentiated effector memory CD45RA+ cells.

The sequenced material came from naive CD8+ T cells from PBMCs. The chain combines TRBV28 with TRBJ2-7; D is uncertain. This receptor was taken from a man between 18 and 29 years old in good health. Some clones in this sample may be carry-over from other donors' samples. The CDR3 spells CASSLWGQRYEQYF. DNA of the CDR3: TGTGCCAGCAGTTTATGGGGTCAACGCTACGAGCAGTACTTC. Combining the CDR3 with reference TRBV28 and TRBJ2-7 gives the whole variable domain DVKVTQSSRYLVKRTGEKVFLECVQDMDHENMFWYRQDPGLGLRLIYFSYDVKMKEKGDIPEGYSVSREKKERFSLILESASTNQTSMYLCASSLWGQRYEQYFGPGTRLTVT.